The rows below give T cell receptor beta chains drawn from one sample of a study of shared T cell receptors in the human thymus. Clones were read by immunoSEQ multiplex PCR, and TCRdb kept only the in-frame ones, dropping some. The repertoire holds about 660,000 clones, with 80% to 90% as singletons. These data were also filed under a second study, of human thymus T cells.

The material sequenced was thymocytes. These receptor sequences come from a boy under three years old with a congenital heart defect. Each CDR3 is given with its conserved first and last residue. The order of the fields is clone size, D gene, J gene, V gene, CDR3 protein, CDR3 DNA. D genes are given only for firm matches. Size values are once, few and many counts, or a class for expanded clones, and some rows have none.

clone size: -
D gene: -
J gene: TRBJ2-6
V gene: TRBV6-5
CDR3 protein: CASWTAGANVLTF
CDR3 DNA: TGTGCCAGCTGGACAGCTGGGGCCAACGTCCTGACTTTC

clone size: -
D gene: TRBD2
J gene: TRBJ2-1
V gene: TRBV7-6
CDR3 protein: CASSSVGGGLSYNEQFF
CDR3 DNA: TGTGCCAGCAGCTCCGTTGGGGGGGGACTTTCCTACAATGAGCAGTTCTTC

clone size: -
D gene: TRBD1
J gene: TRBJ2-7
V gene: TRBV6-5
CDR3 protein: CASSLLLGQQQYF
CDR3 DNA: TGTGCCAGCAGTTTACTCTTGGGACAGCAGCAGTACTTC

clone size: once
D gene: -
J gene: TRBJ1-1
V gene: TRBV9
CDR3 protein: CASSVVTQKARNEAFF
CDR3 DNA: TGTGCCAGCAGCGTAGTGACTCAAAAGGCGCGAAATGAAGCTTTCTTT

clone size: -
D gene: TRBD1
J gene: TRBJ1-5
V gene: TRBV7-9
CDR3 protein: CASSEGTDDSNQPQHF
CDR3 DNA: TGTGCCAGCAGCGAAGGGACAGACGATAGCAATCAGCCCCAGCATTTT

clone size: -
D gene: TRBD2
J gene: TRBJ2-7
V gene: TRBV4-1
CDR3 protein: CASSQGAGGESSSYEQYF
CDR3 DNA: TGCGCCAGCAGCCAAGGGGCGGGGGGAGAGTCCAGCTCCTACGAGCAGTACTTC

clone size: -
D gene: -
J gene: TRBJ1-2
V gene: TRBV28
CDR3 protein: CASSYREGGYTF
CDR3 DNA: TGTGCCAGCAGTTACAGGGAAGGAGGCTACACCTTC

clone size: -
D gene: TRBD1
J gene: TRBJ2-1
V gene: TRBV7-9
CDR3 protein: CASSFRDSIGDEQFF
CDR3 DNA: TGTGCCAGCAGCTTTAGGGACAGCATCGGGGATGAGCAGTTCTTC

clone size: -
D gene: -
J gene: TRBJ2-7
V gene: TRBV4-3
CDR3 protein: CASSQDLGGQSYEQYF
CDR3 DNA: TGCGCCAGCAGCCAAGATCTCGGCGGACAGTCCTACGAGCAGTACTTC

clone size: -
D gene: -
J gene: TRBJ2-1
V gene: TRBV10-3
CDR3 protein: CASLRGYEQFF
CDR3 DNA: TGTGCCAGTCTAAGGGGCTATGAGCAGTTCTTC

clone size: -
D gene: -
J gene: TRBJ2-2
V gene: TRBV7-8
CDR3 protein: CASSLEAWGPRFTGELFF
CDR3 DNA: TGTGCCAGCAGCTTAGAGGCTTGGGGGCCGCGCTTCACCGGGGAGCTGTTTTTT

clone size: -
D gene: -
J gene: TRBJ2-5
V gene: TRBV15
CDR3 protein: CATSRDSGEASNF
CDR3 DNA: TGTGCCACCAGCAGAGATTCGGGGGAGGCCTCAAACTTC

clone size: few
D gene: -
J gene: TRBJ1-2
V gene: TRBV3-2
CDR3 protein: CDSQYGYTF
CDR3 DNA: TGTGACAGCCAGTATGGCTACACCTTC

clone size: -
D gene: TRBD2
J gene: TRBJ2-1
V gene: TRBV14
CDR3 protein: CASSQLAGVSYNEQFF
CDR3 DNA: TGTGCCAGCAGCCAACTAGCGGGAGTGTCCTACAATGAGCAGTTCTTC

clone size: -
D gene: TRBD2
J gene: TRBJ2-3
V gene: TRBV18
CDR3 protein: CASSPPVTSGATDTQYF
CDR3 DNA: TGTGCCAGCTCACCACCGGTAACTAGCGGGGCCACAGATACGCAGTATTTT

clone size: -
D gene: -
J gene: TRBJ1-1
V gene: TRBV10-3
CDR3 protein: CAISDPTEAFF
CDR3 DNA: TGTGCCATCAGTGACCCTACGGAAGCTTTCTTT

clone size: -
D gene: -
J gene: TRBJ2-7
V gene: TRBV29-1
CDR3 protein: CSVAPQVQGGEQYF
CDR3 DNA: TGCAGCGTTGCCCCCCAGGTCCAGGGTGGCGAGCAGTACTTC

clone size: -
D gene: TRBD1
J gene: TRBJ1-2
V gene: TRBV4-1
CDR3 protein: CASSQRLPGQINYGYTF
CDR3 DNA: TGCGCCAGCAGCCAGCGATTACCGGGACAGATAAACTATGGCTACACCTTC

clone size: -
D gene: -
J gene: TRBJ2-7
V gene: TRBV11-3
CDR3 protein: CASSPSGQNYEQYF
CDR3 DNA: TGTGCCAGCAGCCCTAGCGGACAGAACTACGAGCAGTACTTC

clone size: -
D gene: TRBD1
J gene: TRBJ1-1
V gene: TRBV4-3
CDR3 protein: CASSQDLKGGSTPNTEAFF
CDR3 DNA: TGCGCCAGCAGCCAAGACCTGAAAGGGGGCTCCACTCCGAACACTGAAGCTTTCTTT

clone size: -
D gene: -
J gene: TRBJ1-5
V gene: TRBV19
CDR3 protein: CASSAGYGQPQHF
CDR3 DNA: TGTGCCAGTAGTGCAGGGTACGGTCAGCCCCAGCATTTT

clone size: few
D gene: TRBD1
J gene: TRBJ2-7
V gene: TRBV4-2
CDR3 protein: CASSQGQGWDEQYF
CDR3 DNA: TGTGCCAGCAGCCAGGGACAGGGGTGGGACGAGCAGTACTTC

clone size: -
D gene: TRBD2
J gene: TRBJ2-2
V gene: TRBV11-2
CDR3 protein: CASRGLAGNTGELFF
CDR3 DNA: TGTGCCAGCAGGGGACTAGCGGGAAACACCGGGGAGCTGTTTTTT

clone size: -
D gene: TRBD2
J gene: TRBJ2-7
V gene: TRBV6-1
CDR3 protein: CASSEIMAGVSTYEQYF
CDR3 DNA: TGTGCCAGCAGTGAAATTATGGCGGGAGTGTCCACTTACGAGCAGTACTTC

clone size: once
D gene: TRBD2
J gene: TRBJ2-5
V gene: TRBV28
CDR3 protein: CASSPEGGAGDQETQYF
CDR3 DNA: TGTGCCAGCAGCCCCGAAGGTGGAGCGGGAGACCAAGAGACCCAGTACTTC

clone size: -
D gene: TRBD2
J gene: TRBJ2-1
V gene: TRBV7-9
CDR3 protein: CASSLGLLAEEGNEQFF
CDR3 DNA: TGTGCCAGCAGCTTAGGCCTCCTAGCGGAGGAGGGCAATGAGCAGTTCTTC

clone size: -
D gene: TRBD2
J gene: TRBJ2-7
V gene: TRBV6-5
CDR3 protein: CASSSRGGKKYEQYF
CDR3 DNA: TGTGCCAGCAGTTCCCGCGGGGGGAAAAAGTACGAGCAGTACTTC

clone size: -
D gene: -
J gene: TRBJ2-5
V gene: TRBV21-1
CDR3 protein: CASPANTLDNGGETQYF
CDR3 DNA: TGTGCCAGCCCCGCAAACACCTTGGACAATGGTGGGGAGACCCAGTACTTC

clone size: -
D gene: -
J gene: TRBJ2-1
V gene: TRBV11-3
CDR3 protein: CASSHANSSSRSSYNEQFF
CDR3 DNA: TGTGCCAGCAGCCATGCGAACTCTAGCTCCAGGAGCTCCTACAATGAGCAGTTCTTC

clone size: -
D gene: -
J gene: TRBJ1-5
V gene: TRBV27
CDR3 protein: CASQRRQFQPQHF
CDR3 DNA: TGTGCCAGCCAACGCAGACAGTTCCAGCCCCAGCATTTT

clone size: -
D gene: TRBD2
J gene: TRBJ2-7
V gene: TRBV6-5
CDR3 protein: CASSYSRREFSEQYF
CDR3 DNA: TGTGCCAGCAGTTACTCGAGGCGGGAGTTCAGCGAGCAGTACTTC

clone size: -
D gene: -
J gene: TRBJ1-5
V gene: TRBV9
CDR3 protein: CASSVTPTDTQPQHF
CDR3 DNA: TGTGCCAGCAGCGTAACGCCGACAGACACTCAGCCCCAGCATTTT

clone size: once
D gene: TRBD1
J gene: TRBJ1-6
V gene: TRBV7-9
CDR3 protein: CASSKGTGVSNSPLHF
CDR3 DNA: TGTGCCAGCAGCAAAGGGACAGGGGTGTCTAATTCACCCCTCCACTTT

clone size: -
D gene: -
J gene: TRBJ2-7
V gene: TRBV5-1
CDR3 protein: CASSHLALSSYLKRDYEQYF
CDR3 DNA: TGCGCCAGCAGCCACCTGGCCCTCTCCTCTTACTTAAAGAGGGACTACGAGCAGTACTTC

clone size: -
D gene: TRBD2
J gene: TRBJ2-7
V gene: TRBV5-4
CDR3 protein: CASSSGLAGSDLFGQYF
CDR3 DNA: TGTGCCAGCAGCTCAGGACTAGCGGGATCTGATCTTTTTGGGCAGTACTTC

clone size: -
D gene: TRBD2
J gene: TRBJ2-7
V gene: TRBV7-2
CDR3 protein: CASTPRSSGALSYEQYF
CDR3 DNA: TGTGCCAGCACCCCTCGGTCTAGCGGGGCACTCTCCTACGAGCAGTACTTC

clone size: -
D gene: -
J gene: TRBJ1-6
V gene: TRBV6-1
CDR3 protein: CASSEARVEESPLHF
CDR3 DNA: TGTGCCAGCAGTGAAGCCAGGGTCGAGGAGTCACCCCTCCACTTT

clone size: -
D gene: -
J gene: TRBJ2-3
V gene: TRBV29-1
CDR3 protein: CSVVSVGSAKGPRTDTQYF
CDR3 DNA: TGCAGCGTTGTCTCTGTTGGGTCGGCTAAAGGTCCTAGGACAGATACGCAGTATTTT

clone size: -
D gene: TRBD1
J gene: TRBJ1-6
V gene: TRBV7-9
CDR3 protein: CASRGTGLSPLHF
CDR3 DNA: TGTGCCAGCAGGGGGACAGGGCTATCACCCCTCCACTTT

clone size: few
D gene: TRBD2
J gene: TRBJ2-1
V gene: TRBV14
CDR3 protein: CASSPYTAGDGNEQFF
CDR3 DNA: TGTGCCAGCAGCCCCTATACCGCGGGAGACGGAAATGAGCAGTTCTTC

clone size: -
D gene: -
J gene: TRBJ1-5
V gene: TRBV27
CDR3 protein: CASSPRGDSNQPQHF
CDR3 DNA: TGTGCCAGCAGTCCCCGGGGGGATAGCAATCAGCCCCAGCATTTT

clone size: once
D gene: -
J gene: TRBJ1-5
V gene: TRBV30
CDR3 protein: CAWSVDQGGSRDNQPQHF
CDR3 DNA: TGTGCCTGGAGTGTAGACCAGGGAGGGAGTCGTGACAATCAGCCCCAGCATTTT

clone size: -
D gene: -
J gene: TRBJ2-1
V gene: TRBV2
CDR3 protein: CASSWIGRGNEQFF
CDR3 DNA: TGTGCCAGCAGTTGGATAGGGAGAGGCAATGAGCAGTTCTTC

clone size: -
D gene: -
J gene: TRBJ1-1
V gene: TRBV6-7
CDR3 protein: CASSWQPDRPNTEAFF
CDR3 DNA: TGTGCCAGCAGTTGGCAACCTGACAGGCCAAACACTGAAGCTTTCTTT

clone size: -
D gene: -
J gene: TRBJ2-3
V gene: TRBV28
CDR3 protein: CASRAGPRAQYF
CDR3 DNA: TGTGCCAGCAGGGCGGGACCCCGAGCGCAGTATTTT

clone size: -
D gene: -
J gene: TRBJ2-2
V gene: TRBV6-5
CDR3 protein: CASSYGLISTGELFF
CDR3 DNA: TGTGCCAGCAGTTACGGACTAATCTCCACCGGGGAGCTGTTTTTT

clone size: -
D gene: TRBD2
J gene: TRBJ2-6
V gene: TRBV9
CDR3 protein: CASSPTSGGRPGANVLTF
CDR3 DNA: TGTGCCAGCAGCCCAACTAGCGGGGGTCGACCTGGGGCCAACGTCCTGACTTTC

clone size: -
D gene: -
J gene: TRBJ1-4
V gene: TRBV2
CDR3 protein: CASTGGTNEKLFF
CDR3 DNA: TGTGCCAGCACGGGGGGGACTAATGAAAAACTGTTTTTT

clone size: -
D gene: -
J gene: TRBJ2-1
V gene: TRBV4-1
CDR3 protein: CASSPGITLHNEQFF
CDR3 DNA: TGCGCCAGCAGCCCCGGGATTACGCTACACAATGAGCAGTTCTTC

clone size: -
D gene: TRBD2
J gene: TRBJ2-2
V gene: TRBV2
CDR3 protein: CASSRTSGRNTGELFF
CDR3 DNA: TGTGCCAGCAGCCGCACTAGCGGAAGAAACACCGGGGAGCTGTTTTTT

clone size: -
D gene: -
J gene: TRBJ2-7
V gene: TRBV6-5
CDR3 protein: CASSYSTRARYEQYF
CDR3 DNA: TGTGCCAGCAGTTACTCGACCCGAGCGAGATACGAGCAGTACTTC

clone size: -
D gene: -
J gene: TRBJ2-1
V gene: TRBV25-1
CDR3 protein: CASSGEEKGRVNEQFF
CDR3 DNA: TGTGCCAGCAGTGGGGAGGAAAAGGGTCGAGTCAATGAGCAGTTCTTC

clone size: -
D gene: -
J gene: TRBJ2-2
V gene: TRBV5-1
CDR3 protein: CASSLEARFTSNTGELFF
CDR3 DNA: TGCGCCAGCAGCTTGGAGGCGCGGTTCACCTCGAACACCGGGGAGCTGTTTTTT

clone size: -
D gene: TRBD1
J gene: TRBJ2-7
V gene: TRBV6-1
CDR3 protein: CASSATGFYEQYF
CDR3 DNA: TGTGCCAGCAGCGCGACAGGGTTCTACGAGCAGTACTTC

clone size: few
D gene: TRBD1
J gene: TRBJ2-7
V gene: TRBV7-6
CDR3 protein: CASSLGLRDRSYEQYF
CDR3 DNA: TGTGCCAGCAGCTTAGGCCTCCGGGACAGGTCTTACGAGCAGTACTTC

clone size: -
D gene: -
J gene: TRBJ2-7
V gene: TRBV27
CDR3 protein: CASSLRDIGTDEQYF
CDR3 DNA: TGTGCCAGCAGTTTAAGGGACATAGGTACTGACGAGCAGTACTTC

clone size: -
D gene: -
J gene: TRBJ2-2
V gene: TRBV7-3
CDR3 protein: CASSPLAGELFF
CDR3 DNA: TGTGCCAGCAGCCCACTTGCCGGGGAGCTGTTTTTT

clone size: few
D gene: -
J gene: TRBJ2-3
V gene: TRBV15
CDR3 protein: CATSSLPQHGVPTDTQYF
CDR3 DNA: TGTGCCACCAGCAGTCTCCCCCAGCACGGGGTCCCAACAGATACGCAGTATTTT